Listed below are T cell receptor beta chains from one sample, sequenced in a study of blood T cell repertoires in COVID-19. Only in-frame clones appear in the TCRdb table, and some are missing; sequencing was by immunoSEQ multiplex PCR. The sample has approximately 200,000 clones, around 84% seen once. Sample: peripheral blood. These receptors were obtained from an older woman who had recovered from COVID-19. Both conserved end residues are part of each CDR3. A D gene is named only where the DNA matches it firmly. The size entry is marked missing in some rows and otherwise reads once, few, many or a size class.

abundance: .
d_gene: .
j_gene: TRBJ1-4
v_gene: TRBV5-1
CDR3nt: TGCGCCAGCAGCAGAAGCTACAGGGATAATGAAAAACTGTTTTTT
CDR3aa: CASSRSYRDNEKLFF

abundance: .
d_gene: TRBD2
j_gene: TRBJ2-1
v_gene: TRBV9
CDR3nt: TGTGCCAGCAGCGTAGAAGCGGGGGCCTTCTACAATGAGCAGTTCTTC
CDR3aa: CASSVEAGAFYNEQFF

abundance: .
d_gene: .
j_gene: TRBJ1-1
v_gene: TRBV18
CDR3nt: TGTGCCAGCTCACAGGGACAGAACACTGAAGCTTTCTTT
CDR3aa: CASSQGQNTEAFF

abundance: .
d_gene: TRBD1
j_gene: TRBJ1-5
v_gene: TRBV6-1
CDR3nt: TGTGCCAGCAGTGATAACAGGGGGCAGCCCCAGCATTTT
CDR3aa: CASSDNRGQPQHF

abundance: .
d_gene: .
j_gene: TRBJ2-2
v_gene: TRBV3-1/TRBV3-2
CDR3nt: TGTGCCAGCACCACATTTGGCACCGGGGAGCTGTTTTTT
CDR3aa: CASTTFGTGELFF

abundance: .
d_gene: TRBD1
j_gene: TRBJ2-7
v_gene: TRBV7-3
CDR3nt: TGTGCCAGCAGCTTATCCTTTGGACAGGGCTACGAGCAGTACTTC
CDR3aa: CASSLSFGQGYEQYF

abundance: .
d_gene: .
j_gene: TRBJ1-2
v_gene: TRBV7-2
CDR3nt: TGTGCCAGCAGCTTAACTGTGAGCTATGGCTACACCTTC
CDR3aa: CASSLTVSYGYTF

abundance: .
d_gene: .
j_gene: TRBJ2-1
v_gene: TRBV7-6
CDR3nt: TGTGCCAGCAGCTCCCGGACTTCCCTACGGTACAATGAGCAGTTCTTC
CDR3aa: CASSSRTSLRYNEQFF

abundance: .
d_gene: .
j_gene: TRBJ2-5
v_gene: TRBV7-3
CDR3nt: TGTGCCAGCAGCTTAACGGGAGAAGAGACCCAGTACTTC
CDR3aa: CASSLTGEETQYF

abundance: .
d_gene: TRBD1
j_gene: TRBJ1-1
v_gene: TRBV27
CDR3nt: TGTGCCAGCAGAACAGGGGCGAACACTGAAGCTTTCTTT
CDR3aa: CASRTGANTEAFF

abundance: once
d_gene: TRBD1
j_gene: TRBJ2-7
v_gene: TRBV18
CDR3nt: TGTGCCAGCTCCCGGACAGGGGAGGTCTACGAGCAGTACTTC
CDR3aa: CASSRTGEVYEQYF

abundance: .
d_gene: .
j_gene: TRBJ1-3
v_gene: TRBV3-1/TRBV3-2
CDR3nt: TGTGCCAGCAGCGCACAGGGTAGGGACACCATATATTTT
CDR3aa: CASSAQGRDTIYF

abundance: .
d_gene: TRBD1
j_gene: TRBJ1-2
v_gene: TRBV5-4
CDR3nt: TGTGCCAGCAGGTGGGGACAGGGGATAAACTATGGCTACACCTTC
CDR3aa: CASRWGQGINYGYTF

abundance: .
d_gene: .
j_gene: TRBJ1-2
v_gene: TRBV5-1
CDR3nt: TGCGCCAGCAGCTTGGCCGGGGGAGACTATGGCTACACCTTC
CDR3aa: CASSLAGGDYGYTF

abundance: .
d_gene: .
j_gene: TRBJ1-2
v_gene: TRBV6-6
CDR3nt: TGTGCCAGCAGTTACCCCGGTAGTATTAGCTATGGCTACACCTTC
CDR3aa: CASSYPGSISYGYTF

abundance: once
d_gene: TRBD2
j_gene: TRBJ2-3
v_gene: TRBV2
CDR3nt: TGTGCCAGCAGTGAAACTAGCTGGGGGGGAGATACGCAGTATTTT
CDR3aa: CASSETSWGGDTQYF

abundance: .
d_gene: .
j_gene: TRBJ1-5
v_gene: TRBV5-5
CDR3nt: TGTGCCAGCAGCTTTTGGGGGGGCCAGCCCCAGCATTTT
CDR3aa: CASSFWGGQPQHF

abundance: .
d_gene: .
j_gene: TRBJ2-3
v_gene: TRBV12-3/TRBV12-4
CDR3nt: TGTGCCAGCAGTCCCGGGGCAGATACGCAGTATTTT
CDR3aa: CASSPGADTQYF